This T cell receptor beta chain derives from a study of neoadjuvant anti-PD-1 for oral cavity cancer. Study as a whole: Patients without progression got a fourth dose around day 43.

The CDR3 length is 14 residues. Germline trimming cut 0 bases from V and 10 bases from J; bases unmatched to any gene: 8. Germline assignment: CDR1 LGHNA and CDR2 YSLEER. Specified time point: after neoadjuvant nivolumab, at surgical resection. Patients were newly diagnosed with stage II-IVA oral cavity squamous cell carcinoma without prior systemic or radiation treatment. Generated by immunoSEQ multiplex PCR, the TCRdb table keeps only in-frame clones and is missing some. Among about 32,000 clones listed, almost 80% were seen once. This chain links TRBV4-3 with TRBJ1-1, with 7 nucleotides matching TRBD1. The clonotype comes from a person aged 40 to 85 with oral cavity squamous cell carcinoma. The specimen was PBMCs, collected after nivolumab (anti-PD-1) treatment. The CDR3 nucleotides are TGCGCCAGCAGCCAAGATAGGGACAGCCTAGGAGCTTTCTTT. Its protein is CASSQDRDSLGAFF.